Shown below are 3 T cell receptor beta chains from a single sample sequenced in a study of T-cell memory formation after mild COVID-19. From the 5' RACE reads, TCRdb called clonotypes with MiXCR, one entry per CDR3 protein. There are roughly 280,000 distinct CDR3 sequences in the sample; roughly 16% occur only once, and 22% lies in the top ten. What was sequenced was PBMCs or a T cell subset sorted from them (not recorded which). The origin of the receptors is a man between 18 and 29 years old who had mild COVID-19 (a few samples of this study predate the infection). Cell type and time point are not known.

This clonotype has only a few counts. The chain is built from TRBV30 and TRBJ1-5, with D maybe TRBD1 (6 bases). Trimming removed 8 bases from V and 3 bases from J, with 14 bases in between. Germline CDR1 GTSNPN, CDR2 SVGIG (reference sequence). CDR3 length: 13 residues. The CDR3 sequence: CAASGGANQPQHF. The CDR3 coding sequence is TGTGCCGCCTCTGGGGGGGCCAATCAGCCCCAGCATTTT.

This clonotype was counted only a few times. The chain carries TRBV12-3 or TRBV12-4 and TRBJ1-1; D unclear. CDR3 length equals 14 residues. Trimming took off 3 bases at V and 4 bases at J, with 12 bases between the two ends. The CDR3 spells CASSFQGSGTEAFF. CDR3 bases: TGTGCCAGCAGTTTTCAAGGGTCCGGCACTGAAGCTTTCTTT.

This clonotype was detected a few times. The J gene is TRBJ2-7, the V gene TRBV28; 7 bases are a match to TRBD2. With V trimmed by 3 bases and J by 4 bases, 6 bases remained unmatched. The germline V gene encodes CDR1 MDHEN and CDR2 SYDVKM. CDR3 length: 14 residues. CDR3 loop: CASSFPGGGYEQYV. CDR3 bases: TGTGCCAGCAGTTTCCCCGGCGGGGGTTACGAGCAGTACGTC.